The source of this T cell receptor (beta chain) is a study of beta chain features in type 1 diabetes (dated by TCRdb to the late 2010s). For context, the study as a whole: No differences in mean age, gender distribution, total cell number or subset yield were found between patients and healthy donors. Naive and central memory subsets were obtained from all 30 or so donors, but regulatory and stem cell-like memory subsets were isolated from only 8 patients and roughly eight healthy donors. In the study, TCRB repertoires of sorted circulating CD4+ T cell subsets from recently diagnosed type 1 diabetes patients were compared with those of matched healthy donors. A total of under 120,000,000 sorted cells were examined across all samples, and RNA yield correlated strongly with the number of cells per subset. Points the paper makes about the study in general: Naive, central memory and regulatory TCRB repertoires appeared to be more similar among patients than among healthy donors. Because the HLA sub-analyses included only small numbers of individuals, any influence of HLA type on TCRB rearrangement was left unresolved. Sequencing cDNA rather than genomic DNA could over-represent highly expressing activated cells, although activation and CD3 levels did not differ between groups. PCR might favor shorter templates, but patient and control samples were amplified and corrected together, so any skew would affect both groups equally. Type 1 diabetes patients showed a moderate but significant shortening of TCRB CDR3 length in all four CD4+ subsets. Patients with type 1 diabetes made fewer insertions and deleted more nucleotides at VDJ recombination sites, implying thymic rearrangement abnormalities.

Each donor gave one peripheral blood draw, approximately 120 mL on average, collected into heparinised tubes. Naive, central memory, regulatory and stem cell-like memory CD4+ T cells were sorted on a BD FACSAria II using a panel including CD45RO, CCR7, CD25, CD127, CD95 and CD27. All sorted populations exceeded 95% purity. PBMCs were isolated immediately by Lymphoprep density gradient centrifugation and stained directly without culture. To minimize batch effects, samples were stained and sorted in pairs, one healthy donor with one patient per experiment. With respect to this clone: This receptor's antigen is unknown. No clone much larger than this one lies a single base away; base qualities are absent.

Looking up the germline V gene yields CDR1 MNHEY and CDR2 SVGAGI. V is pared back by 5 bases and J by 0 bases, with 14 bases lying between the germline termini. Spanning cysteine to phenylalanine, the CDR3 consists of 15 amino acids. CDR3 DNA only is kept here, 45 bases in frame from base 1. All of the isolated RNA was reverse transcribed with the High Capacity cDNA Reverse Transcription Kit, so expressed TCRB transcripts were sequenced. Naive, central memory and regulatory T cell samples underwent deep immunoSEQ sequencing, averaging roughly 3.3 million total reads per sample. After sorted cells were lysed in RLT buffer, RNA was extracted with DNase-treated RNeasy Micro or Mini kits, with the choice depending on cell number. To prevent cross-contamination, every cell subset was processed on its own, while patient and healthy donor samples were processed together. Using the immunoSEQ multiplex PCR, TCRB sequences were amplified from cDNA into 87-bp fragments spanning the CDR3 region. The amplicons were sequenced using the Illumina HiSeq platform. From the authors' description of their analysis: PCR bias was computationally corrected using synthetic template baselines, reads within Hamming distance 2 were collapsed, and singletons that could not be merged were discarded. Reads were aligned against IMGT to assign V, D and J genes, CDR3 length and insertions or deletions at six rearrangement sites. Within each subset, clonotype counts were normalized to the number of sorted cells before true diversity and Gini coefficients were calculated with the tcR R package. The overlap coefficient, calculated on TCRB nucleotide sequences, was used to measure repertoire sharing. As a proxy for the pre-selection repertoire, out-of-frame TCRB sequences from naive cells were analyzed. The immuneACCESS repertoire file appears here via TCRdb, limited to in-frame rearrangements. These files lack a portion of the clones; in checked studies, under half of the deficit traces to unresolved V genes, and the cause of the others is not known. The V and J calls and clone size come from that table; D and trimming were worked out from the DNA. Present in this sample are over 600,000 clones, over 10% of which were seen just once. Clones ranked in the top ten supply 0.095% to 0.15% of the sample.

The sequence derives from a man aged 30 to 45 with type 1 diabetes. The sequencing input was naive CD4+ T cells from blood. The cell subset or site label for this specimen denotes: true naive CD4+ T cells. The chain employs TRBV6-5 and TRBJ2-7; the D gene may be TRBD1 or TRBD2, since each aligns over 5 bases. Read as DNA, the sequence is TGTGCCAGCAGTGCCCTTAGGGACGGCTCCTACGAGCAGTACTTC. This sequence encodes CASSALRDGSYEQYF.